Below, 31 T cell receptor beta chains from the same sample are listed, as sequenced in a study of control samples from healthy donors and cancer patients. Profiling relied on immunoSEQ multiplex PCR, and the TCRdb table lists in-frame clones only, not all of them. Reported are roughly 200,000 clones; the ten largest clones contain more than 2%. The sample taken for sequencing was blood. The receptors were gathered from a woman aged 25 to 39 in good health.

This chain joins TRBV7-9 and TRBJ1-5; D perhaps matches TRBD1 (6 bases). CDR1 and CDR2 from the germline V gene are SEHNR and FQNEAQ (reference sequence). Trimming took 5 bases from V and 5 from J, leaving 22 bases between them. CDR3 length: 17 residues. DNA of the CDR3: TGTGCCAGCAGCCTTACGTACGGACAGATTTTCGATCAGCCCCAGCATTTT. Amino acids: CASSLTYGQIFDQPQHF.

This rearrangement joins TRBV5-1 to TRBJ1-1; TRBD1 aligns across 7 bases. There are 15 residues in the CDR3. Trimming took 6 bases from V and 6 from J; bases not matched to a gene: 14. Germline V lookup: CDR1 SGHRS, CDR2 YFSETQ. In DNA, the CDR3 is TGCGCCAGCACGTCGTTCCCAGGGGGTGTCTCTGAAGCTTTCTTT. Protein product: CASTSFPGGVSEAFF.

V and J are TRBV21-1 and TRBJ2-1; the table calls TRBD2, which could not be checked here. TRBV21-1 is marked as a pseudogene. There are 15 residues in the CDR3. Here the CDR3 DNA reads TGTGCTAGCCCTCTCGGACTGGCCCATATCCGGGAGCAGTTCTTC. This sequence encodes CASPLGLAHIREQFF.

The chain carries TRBV12-3 or TRBV12-4 and TRBJ1-1; D not certain. This CDR3 region has 12 residues. The V and J ends lost 3 bases and 6 bases respectively, with 8 bases between them. CDR3 loop: CASSFAGSEAFF. CDR3 bases: TGTGCCAGCAGTTTTGCCGGGTCTGAAGCTTTCTTT.

The chain joins TRBV4-1 to TRBJ2-5; the match to TRBD1 covers 9 bases. Germline lookup yields CDR1 MGHRA and CDR2 YSYEKL. With V trimmed by 0 bases and J by 1 base, 6 bases remained unmatched. This CDR3 has 17 residues. The CDR3 nucleotides read TGCGCCAGCAGCCAAGATAGGTGGACAGGGGCCCAAGAGACCCAGTACTTC. It yields the protein CASSQDRWTGAQETQYF.

V and J are TRBV29-1 and TRBJ1-6; D remains unclear. CDR3 size: 15 residues. The V and J ends lost 4 bases and 0 bases respectively, with 10 bases between them. Germline V gene sequence: CDR1 SQVTM, CDR2 ANQGSEA. The CDR3 sequence is CSVGLVSSYNSPLHF. Written as DNA, the CDR3 is TGCAGCGTTGGCCTAGTAAGCTCCTATAATTCACCCCTCCACTTT.

This chain uses TRBV27 with TRBJ1-5; D may be TRBD1 (6 bases). This CDR3 is 14 amino acids long. V was trimmed by 6 bases and J by 3 bases, leaving 12 bases between them. The germline V gene encodes CDR1 MNHEY and CDR2 SMNVEV (reference sequence). CDR3 bases: TGTGCCAGCAGCCCGACAGGACCCAATCAGCCCCAGCATTTT. Encoded protein: CASSPTGPNQPQHF.

The chain combines TRBV6-5 with TRBJ1-1; D may be TRBD1 (5 bases). Germline V gene data show CDR1 as MNHEY and CDR2 as SVGAGI. The CDR3 extends over 13 amino acids. V lost 0 bases to trimming and J lost 7 bases, with 9 bases between them. The CDR3 region is CASSYSRQLEAFF. The CDR3 coding sequence is TGTGCCAGCAGTTACTCGAGACAGCTTGAAGCTTTCTTT.

The CDR3: CASSETDLPNEQFF. The CDR3 DNA sequence: TGTGCCAGCAGCGAGACGGACCTTCCCAATGAGCAGTTCTTC. The chain is built from TRBV14 and TRBJ2-1; D uncertain. Trimming shortened V by 5 bases and J by 6 bases, and 14 bases separated the two germline ends. Germline-derived CDR1 and CDR2 are SGHDN and FVKESK. The CDR3 is made up of 14 amino acids.

The V and J genes are TRBV7-2 and TRBJ1-2; D remains ambiguous. Germline values: CDR1 SGHTA, CDR2 FQGNSA. V lost 1 base and J 4 bases, leaving 13 bases between the germline ends. This CDR3 contains 15 residues. CDR3 loop: CASSLGAAEGYGYTF. The CDR3, as DNA: TGTGCCAGCAGCTTAGGGGCAGCAGAGGGCTATGGCTACACCTTC.

V is TRBV28 and J is TRBJ1-6, with D possibly matching TRBD1 (5 bases). There are 12 residues in the CDR3. V was clipped by 9 bases and J by 8 bases, with 11 bases between them. CDR1 MDHEN and CDR2 SYDVKM come from the germline V gene. CDR3 coding DNA: TGTGCCAGTGGGGGGTTGGATTCACCCCTCCACTTT. Encoded protein: CASGGLDSPLHF.

This chain joins TRBV4-1 and TRBJ2-7; 8 nucleotides match TRBD1. This CDR3 is built from 16 residues. Germline loops: CDR1 MGHRA, CDR2 YSYEKL. J was trimmed by 0 bases and V by 1 base; bases with no gene match: 5. The CDR3 reads CASSQGTGMSSYEQYF. The DNA of the CDR3 is TGCGCCAGCAGCCAAGGGACAGGGATGAGCTCCTACGAGCAGTACTTC.

J is TRBJ2-7 and V is TRBV14; the D is unclear. V was shortened by 2 bases and J by 1 base, with 9 bases between the two germline ends. The CDR3 extends over 14 amino acids. The germline CDR1 and CDR2 sequences are SGHDN and FVKESK. The CDR3 region is CASSQQGNSYEQYF. The CDR3 bases are TGTGCCAGCAGCCAACAAGGGAATTCCTACGAGCAGTACTTC.

This chain uses TRBV18 with TRBJ1-1; D is unclear. Germline V lookup: CDR1 KGHSH, CDR2 LQKENI. Trimming removed 0 bases from V and 0 bases from J, with 8 bases in between. The CDR3 consists of 15 residues. CDR3 sequence (DNA): TGTGCCAGCTCACCACCGTCACGGATGAACACTGAAGCTTTCTTT. Its protein is CASSPPSRMNTEAFF.

The J gene is TRBJ1-1, the V gene TRBV7-9, with D possibly being TRBD1 (5 bases). From germline, CDR1 is SEHNR and CDR2 FQNEAQ (reference sequence). The CDR3 is made up of 13 amino acids. As DNA, the CDR3 is TGTGCGGACAAGTTGGGGGATAACACTGAAGCTTTCTTT. Encoded protein: CADKLGDNTEAFF.

The chain employs TRBV5-1 and TRBJ2-1; tentatively, D is TRBD1 (6 bases). This CDR3 is 15 amino acids long. Deletions cut 3 bases from V and 7 bases from J, with 17 bases between. The germline gives CDR1 SGHRS, CDR2 YFSETQ. The CDR3 nucleotides read TGCGCCAGCAGCTGGGGGCAGGGTGGGGAAAATGAGCAGTTCTTC. Translating gives CASSWGQGGENEQFF.

The J gene is TRBJ2-7, the V gene TRBV6-1; D uncertain. Trimming stripped 2 bases from V and 1 base from J, with 12 bases between. The V gene's germline CDR1 is MNHNS and CDR2 SASEGT. The CDR3 is made up of 15 amino acids. The CDR3 loop reads CASSEFYGGSYEQYF. The CDR3 coding sequence is TGTGCCAGCAGTGAATTTTACGGCGGATCCTACGAGCAGTACTTC.

The V call is TRBV7-2, the J call TRBJ2-7, with 10 positions matching TRBD2. The ends lost 1 base at V and 3 bases at J; junction bases unmatched: 6. The length of the CDR3 is 16 residues. Germline CDR1 reads SGHTA; CDR2 reads FQGNSA. CDR3: CASSLGLAGSNYEQYF. DNA of the CDR3: TGTGCCAGCAGCTTAGGACTAGCGGGCTCCAACTACGAGCAGTACTTC.

The chain is built from TRBV18 and TRBJ1-5; no clear D gene. The CDR3 has 15 amino acids. The ends were cut back, 3 bases at V and 2 bases at J, with 11 bases in the middle. From germline, CDR1 is KGHSH and CDR2 LQKENI. The CDR3 DNA follows: TGTGCCAGCTCACCCCTGGAAGGAGGCAATCAGCCCCAGCATTTT. Residues: CASSPLEGGNQPQHF. Full variable domain (outside the CDR3, taken from reference TRBV18 and TRBJ1-5): NAGVMQNPRHLVRRRGQEARLRCSPMKGHSHVYWYRQLPEEGLKFMVYLQKENIIDESGMPKERFSAEFPKEGPSILRIQQVVRGDSAAYFCASSPLEGGNQPQHFGDGTRLSIL.

This chain joins TRBV7-6 and TRBJ2-7, with TRBD1 identical over 8 bases. The ends lost 2 bases at V and 0 bases at J; junction bases unmatched: 3. CDR1 and CDR2 (germline): SGHVS, FNYEAQ. This CDR3 contains 15 residues. The CDR3 reads CASSLRTGNSYEQYF. The CDR3 DNA sequence: TGTGCCAGCAGCTTACGGACAGGGAACTCCTACGAGCAGTACTTC. The entire variable domain, with the rest obtained from reference TRBV7-6 and TRBJ2-7, is as follows: GAGVSQSPRYKVTKRGQDVALRCDPISGHVSLYWYRQALGQGPEFLTYFNYEAQQDKSGLPNDRFSAERPEGSISTLTIQRTEQRDSAMYRCASSLRTGNSYEQYFGPGTRLTVT.

CDR3 sequence: CASSKGRWPINQPQHF. CDR3 nucleotide sequence: TGTGCCAGCAGCAAAGGTAGGTGGCCGATTAATCAGCCCCAGCATTTT. V usage is TRBV21-1 and J usage is TRBJ1-5. TRBV21-1 is classified as a pseudogene. This CDR3 is built from 16 residues.

The chain recombines TRBV5-4 with TRBJ1-1; TRBD1 might be the D (5 bases). V was cut by 0 bases and J by 4 bases, with 10 bases left in between. This CDR3 has 14 residues. Germline CDR1 SGHNT, CDR2 YYREEE (reference sequence). This CDR3 is CASSLARGVTEAFF. The CDR3 coding sequence is TGTGCCAGCAGCTTGGCTCGGGGCGTCACTGAAGCTTTCTTT.

This chain connects TRBV2 to TRBJ2-7; unclear D gene. The CDR3 extends over 11 amino acids. Germline V lookup: CDR1 SNHLY, CDR2 FYNNEI. With 4 bases removed from V and 2 bases from J, the gap between germline ends came to 3 bases. Here the CDR3 reads CASSAAYEQYF. The CDR3 DNA reads as TGTGCCAGCAGTGCCGCCTACGAGCAGTACTTC. The full variable domain, in which reference TRBV2 and TRBJ2-7 provide the parts outside the CDR3, is EPEVTQTPSHQVTQMGQEVILRCVPISNHLYFYWYRQILGQKVEFLVSFYNNEISEKSEIFDDQFSVERPDGSNFTLKIRSTKLEDSAMYFCASSAAYEQYFGPGTRLTVT.

V and J are TRBV10-1 and TRBJ1-1; D not resolved. V was pared by 1 base and J by 7 bases, with 13 bases between. CDR1 is WNHNN, CDR2 SYGVQD, per germline (reference sequence). This CDR3 has 14 residues. Here the CDR3 reads CASSELKPSVEAFF. CDR3 sequence (DNA): TGCGCCAGCAGTGAGTTGAAACCGTCGGTTGAAGCTTTCTTT.

This chain uses TRBV5-6 with TRBJ1-6; no firm D call. The CDR3 has 16 residues. Germline V gene sequence: CDR1 SGHDT, CDR2 YYEEEE. With 0 bases removed from V and 0 bases from J, the gap between germline ends came to 7 bases. CDR3 bases: TGTGCCAGCAGCTTGGGTTGGAGCTCCTATAATTCACCCCTCCACTTT. This sequence encodes CASSLGWSSYNSPLHF.

V is TRBV15 and J is TRBJ2-1; 9 bases agree with TRBD1. The CDR3 is made up of 17 amino acids. V dropped 0 bases and J dropped 9; count of bases not matched to a gene: 12. Germline CDR1 reads LNHNV; CDR2 reads YYDKDF (reference sequence). The CDR3 is CATSREVPGQGWTEQFF. CDR3 nucleotide sequence: TGTGCCACCAGCAGAGAGGTCCCGGGACAGGGATGGACTGAGCAGTTCTTC. The whole variable domain, filled in from reference TRBV15 and TRBJ2-1, reads DAMVIQNPRYQVTQFGKPVTLSCSQTLNHNVMYWYQQKSSQAPKLLFHYYDKDFNNEADTPDNFQSRRPNTSFCFLDIRSPGLGDTAMYLCATSREVPGQGWTEQFFGPGTRLTVL.

V usage is TRBV9 and J usage is TRBJ2-2; the D call may be TRBD1 or TRBD2 (6 bases each). CDR1 is SGDLS and CDR2 is YYNGEE in the germline V gene. The V end was cut by 1 base, the J end by 2 bases, with 12 bases between. The CDR3 spans 16 residues. The CDR3 bases are TGTGCCAGCAGCGTAAGGGGGGACTTCAACACCGGGGAGCTGTTTTTT. The encoded protein is CASSVRGDFNTGELFF.

The chain employs TRBV28 and TRBJ1-5; D remains ambiguous. V dropped 7 bases and J dropped 2 bases, with 15 bases sitting between them. The CDR3 is made up of 15 amino acids. Germline V gene data show CDR1 as MDHEN and CDR2 as SYDVKM. The CDR3 DNA follows: TGTGCCAGCAACCCGAGAAAGATGGGCAATCAGCCCCAGCATTTT. As protein: CASNPRKMGNQPQHF.

J is TRBJ2-2 and V is TRBV30, with D tentatively TRBD1 (5 bases). Germline CDR1 reads GTSNPN; CDR2 reads SVGIG (reference sequence). The V end was cut by 4 bases, the J end by 4 bases, with 16 bases between. This CDR3 has 15 residues. The DNA of the CDR3 is TGTGCCTGGAAGGAGAGACAGATTTTCACCGGGGAGCTGTTTTTT. It encodes CAWKERQIFTGELFF.

The CDR3 nucleotides are TGTGCCAGCAGGGGGACACCCGGTAGCCGCTCCTACAATGAGCAGTTCTTC. Translating gives CASRGTPGSRSYNEQFF. The chain employs TRBV9 and TRBJ2-1; tentative D call: TRBD1 (6 bases). Trimming removed 5 bases from V and 0 bases from J, with 18 bases in between. CDR3 length equals 17 residues. Germline V CDR1 and CDR2: SGDLS, YYNGEE.

The chain's CDR3 is CASSLSGRWGYTF. The CDR3 region has the DNA TGTGCCAGCAGTTTATCAGGGCGGTGGGGCTACACCTTC. The chain recombines TRBV28 with TRBJ1-2; D is perhaps TRBD1 (5 bases). Per the germline V gene, CDR1 is MDHEN and CDR2 is SYDVKM. This CDR3 comprises 13 residues. V dropped 1 base and J dropped 8 bases, with 11 bases sitting between them.